The 2 T cell receptor beta chains presented below share a single source sample, sequenced in a study of beta chain features in type 1 diabetes. Reverse transcription of all isolated RNA meant that expressed TCRB transcripts were sequenced. Clones were read by immunoSEQ multiplex PCR, and TCRdb kept only the in-frame ones, dropping some. The table shows hundreds of thousands of clones, with roughly 30% occurring only once. Sequenced: naive CD4+ T cells from blood. The receptors stem from a young man in good health.

This chain links TRBV5-4 with TRBJ2-3; 16 positions agree with TRBD2. The CDR3 consists of 16 residues. V was pared by 3 bases and J by 3 bases, with 1 base of the junction left unmatched. Germline assignment: CDR1 SGHNT and CDR2 YYREEE (reference sequence). The CDR3 DNA reads as TGTGCCAGCAGCTCGGGACTAGCGGGAGGGACAGATACGCAGTATTTT. Protein product: CASSSGLAGGTDTQYF. Supplemented by reference TRBV5-4 and TRBJ2-3, the full variable domain reads ETGVTQSPTHLIKTRGQQVTLRCSSQSGHNTVSWYQQALGQGPQFIFQYYREEENGRGNFPPRFSGLQFPNYSSELNVNALELDDSALYLCASSSGLAGGTDTQYFGPGTRLTVL.

This clone has more than one count but fewer than ten. The chain is built from TRBV4-3 and TRBJ2-7, with 9 nucleotides matching TRBD1. Germline CDR1 reads LGHNA; CDR2 reads YSLEER. This CDR3 region has 16 residues. Trimming cost V 0 bases and J 6 bases; bases outside gene matches: 9. CDR3 sequence: CASSQDLDRGWGEQYF. The CDR3 DNA is TGCGCCAGCAGCCAAGATCTGGACAGGGGCTGGGGCGAGCAGTACTTC.